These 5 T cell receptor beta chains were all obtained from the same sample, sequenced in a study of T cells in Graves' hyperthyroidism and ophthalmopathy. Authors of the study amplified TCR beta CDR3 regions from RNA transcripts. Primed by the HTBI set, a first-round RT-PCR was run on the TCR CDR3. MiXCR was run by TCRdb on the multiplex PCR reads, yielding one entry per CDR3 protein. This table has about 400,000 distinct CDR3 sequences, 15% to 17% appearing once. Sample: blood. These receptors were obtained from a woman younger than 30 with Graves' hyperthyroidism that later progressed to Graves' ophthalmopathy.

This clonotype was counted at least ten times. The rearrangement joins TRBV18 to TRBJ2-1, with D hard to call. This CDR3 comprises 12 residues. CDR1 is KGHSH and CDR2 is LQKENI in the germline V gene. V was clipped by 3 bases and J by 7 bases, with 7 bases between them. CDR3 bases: TGTGCCAGCTCACCTGTTAAGAATGAGCAGTTCTTC. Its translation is CASSPVKNEQFF. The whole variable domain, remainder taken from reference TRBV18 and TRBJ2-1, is NAGVMQNPRHLVRRRGQEARLRCSPMKGHSHVYWYRQLPEEGLKFMVYLQKENIIDESGMPKERFSAEFPKEGPSILRIQQVVRGDSAAYFCASSPVKNEQFFGPGTRLTVL.

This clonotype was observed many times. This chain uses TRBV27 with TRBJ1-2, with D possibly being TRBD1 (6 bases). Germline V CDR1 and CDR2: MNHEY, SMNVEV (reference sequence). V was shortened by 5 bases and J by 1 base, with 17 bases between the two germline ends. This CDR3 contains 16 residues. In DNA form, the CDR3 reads TGTGCCAGCAGTCCGTTCGGGGGGCGCTTTAACTATGGCTACACCTTC. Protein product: CASSPFGGRFNYGYTF.

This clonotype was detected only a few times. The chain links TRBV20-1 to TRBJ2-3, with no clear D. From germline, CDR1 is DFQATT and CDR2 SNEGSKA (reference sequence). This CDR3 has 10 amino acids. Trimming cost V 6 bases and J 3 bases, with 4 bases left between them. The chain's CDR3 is CSAQTDTQYF. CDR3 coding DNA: TGCAGTGCCCAAACAGATACGCAGTATTTT.

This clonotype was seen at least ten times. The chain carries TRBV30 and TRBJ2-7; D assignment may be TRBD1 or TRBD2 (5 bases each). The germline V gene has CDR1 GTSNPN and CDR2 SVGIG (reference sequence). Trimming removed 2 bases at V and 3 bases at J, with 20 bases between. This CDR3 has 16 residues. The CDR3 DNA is TGTGCCTGGAGTCCCCTTCCACGGGACCGAATCTACGAGCAGTACTTC. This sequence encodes CAWSPLPRDRIYEQYF.

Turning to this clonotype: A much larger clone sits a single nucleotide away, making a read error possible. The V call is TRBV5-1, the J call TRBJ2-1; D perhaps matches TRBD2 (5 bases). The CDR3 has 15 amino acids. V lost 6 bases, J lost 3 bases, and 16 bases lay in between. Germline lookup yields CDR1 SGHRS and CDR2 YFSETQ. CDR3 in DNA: TGCGCCAGCATCTTCGGACTGGGAAACTACAATGAGCAGTTCTTC. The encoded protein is CASIFGLGNYNEQFF.